This TCR beta chain was sequenced during a study of long-term antiretroviral therapy in people with HIV (dated by TCRdb to between 2021 and 2023). About the full investigation: Collection of the earliest samples took place about a decade ahead of the 2015 WHO recommendation for immediate ART, at a time when ART was typically delayed until CD4 counts fell. Whether ART initiation and durable HIV suppression were associated with changes in peripheral blood TRB repertoire composition and diversity was tested in a retrospective serial study. The cohort contributed roughly 190 cryopreserved PBMC samples from about 30 adults with confirmed HIV infection, collected serially over a mean of about six years (range 1-12). Among the 30 or so participants with HIV, eleven to twelve were female. Test extractions of a monoclonal T-cell line alongside approximately 34 polyclonal samples showed no cross-contamination during QIAcube processing.

General findings and caveats noted by the study authors: Narrower CDR3 length ranges were observed in HIV repertoires than in controls, and an antigen-experienced repertoire with only a slight naive shift after ART was suggested by the network structure. Since PBMC availability was limited, sequencing covered only the TCR beta chain, with no alpha chain pairing. Expanded TRB clones identified before ART initiation dominated the repertoire at all time points, although this dominance fluctuated and declined in many PLHIV after ART. ART initiation was associated with a significant increase in TRB diversity, but diversity stayed significantly below transplant donor controls even after long-term ART. Unsorted PBMC were profiled instead of sorted CD4+ and CD8+ T cells because pre-ART samples had limited cell numbers. Inferences about post-ART repertoire changes were limited because no data were available on ART adherence, viral resistance or therapy changes. The samples were dated from about 2003 to 2017, and the ART regimens that were used may be less effective than current ART regimens.

The immunoSEQ hsTCRB v3.0 assay was used at survey level resolution to sequence the TRB variable region. The targeted TRB sequencing depth was about 40,000-55,000 T-cell genomes per sample. TRB libraries were pooled and sequenced on an Illumina MiSeq using a v3 150-cycle kit. Per the original workflow: Repertoire analysis ran in R within a reproducible Nextflow workflow covering QC, data transformation and analysis. LymphoSeq2, an R package for exploring AIRR-Seq data, was used to implement custom analyses. A handful of samples that produced fewer than 5000 total TRB sequences were removed, so some 190 HIV repertoires were analyzed. Among the approximately 180 retained HIV repertoires, 59 were collected before ART initiation and around 130 after ART initiation. Each repertoire was downsampled to 5000 TRB nucleotide sequences, and summary statistics were averaged across 100 downsampling iterations. TRB sequences were retained for analysis only if CDR3 regions of at least seven amino acids were present. Diversity was assessed using a clonality score derived from Shannon entropy and using the Gini coefficient. In the repertoire networks, any two of the top 5000 CDR3 amino acid sequences were connected whenever the two sequences differed by an edit distance of one. Antigen specificity groups and MHC restriction were predicted for TRB CDR3 amino acid sequences with GLIPH2. Known CMV, EBV, HIV or tissue antigen associations were flagged by matching CDR3 amino acid sequences against VDJdb and McPAS-TCR. Pre-ART, post-ART and control groups were compared with Wilcoxon signed-rank tests and Holm-Bonferroni correction. As stored in TCRdb, this immuneACCESS dataset retains in-frame rearrangements with V and J assigned. A fraction of the clones does not appear; measured against another copy, unresolved V genes explain less than half of the discrepancy, and the remainder lacks a known reason. The V and J calls and clone size come from that table; D and trimming were worked out from the DNA. This sample has approximately 32,000 clones in its table, and under 90% of those were observed once. 7.9% of the sample lies in the top ten.

The CDR3 measures 12 amino acids from cysteine to phenylalanine. Only the CDR3 region is kept as DNA, spanning 36 bases read in frame from base 1. CDR1 is given as SQVTM and CDR2 as ANQGSEA, both from the germline V gene. V drops 4 bases and J drops 0 bases, leaving 4 bases in between. To be included, a participant needed at least one PBMC sample from before ART initiation plus at least two post-ART samples. Every participant with HIV received treatment in the United States of America. Cryopreserved samples of about 0.9-11 million PBMC were thawed and washed before DNA extraction. At the time of the earliest PBMC sample, participants with HIV were aged between roughly 20 and 54 years. Each participant contributed PBMC samples from 1-4 timepoints before ART initiation and 2-8 timepoints after ART initiation, with a median of 7 samples. Serial HIV viral load, CD4+ T-cell count, ART history and demographic data were obtained for every participant. Genomic DNA was extracted from unsorted PBMC with a Qiagen kit on a QIAcube, with processing performed in batches of 12 samples.

Details on this clone: Its antigen remains unidentified. Per-base qualities were not stored, and no clone one base away is much larger.

The receptor's source is a man younger than 30 with HIV. Source: unsorted PBMCs, taken 0.4 years before starting antiretroviral therapy. The receptor chain draws on TRBV29-1 and TRBJ2-1; the D gene identity is not certain. Read as DNA, the sequence is TGCAGCGTTGTAACCTCCTACAATGAGCAGTTCTTC. It translates to CSVVTSYNEQFF.